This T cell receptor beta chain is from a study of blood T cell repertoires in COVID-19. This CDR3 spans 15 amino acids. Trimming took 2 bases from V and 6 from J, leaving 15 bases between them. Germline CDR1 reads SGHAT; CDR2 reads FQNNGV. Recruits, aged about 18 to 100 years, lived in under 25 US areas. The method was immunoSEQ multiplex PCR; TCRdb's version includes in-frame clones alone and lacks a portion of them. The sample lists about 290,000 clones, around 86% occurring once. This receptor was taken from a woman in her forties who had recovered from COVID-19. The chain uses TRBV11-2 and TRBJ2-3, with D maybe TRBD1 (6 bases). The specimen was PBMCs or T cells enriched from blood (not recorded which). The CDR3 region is CASSLLGQSGDTQYF. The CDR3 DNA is TGTGCCAGCAGCTTACTCGGACAGTCGGGGGATACGCAGTATTTT.